Sequencing of this T cell receptor beta chain was carried out in a study of T-cell memory formation after mild COVID-19. 5'RACE, which relied on constant-segment primers, yielded TCR alpha and TCR beta cDNA libraries carrying sample barcodes and UMIs. MiXCR, run by TCRdb on the 5' RACE reads, gives a single entry per CDR3 protein. The sample shows some 130,000 distinct CDR3 sequences, over 15% of them seen only once. Of note for this clonotype: Its cognate antigen is unknown.

Trimming cost V 4 bases and J 6 bases, with 17 bases left between them. Germline V gives CDR1 SGHDT, CDR2 YYEEEE. The CDR3 length is 15 residues. Study-level findings and limits: Second-wave clones peaking on day 37 lacked confirmed SARS-CoV-2 specificity.

Sample: PBMCs or a T cell subset sorted from them (not recorded which). The chain uses TRBV5-6 and TRBJ2-4, with D perhaps given as TRBD1 or TRBD2 (7 bases each). This TCR came from a man aged 18 to 30 who had mild COVID-19 (a few samples of this study predate the infection). Cell type and time point are not known. The CDR3 region has the DNA TGTGCCAGCAGCCTCAGGGGGGGCAGCGGAAACATTCAGTACTTC. Protein sequence: CASSLRGGSGNIQYF.